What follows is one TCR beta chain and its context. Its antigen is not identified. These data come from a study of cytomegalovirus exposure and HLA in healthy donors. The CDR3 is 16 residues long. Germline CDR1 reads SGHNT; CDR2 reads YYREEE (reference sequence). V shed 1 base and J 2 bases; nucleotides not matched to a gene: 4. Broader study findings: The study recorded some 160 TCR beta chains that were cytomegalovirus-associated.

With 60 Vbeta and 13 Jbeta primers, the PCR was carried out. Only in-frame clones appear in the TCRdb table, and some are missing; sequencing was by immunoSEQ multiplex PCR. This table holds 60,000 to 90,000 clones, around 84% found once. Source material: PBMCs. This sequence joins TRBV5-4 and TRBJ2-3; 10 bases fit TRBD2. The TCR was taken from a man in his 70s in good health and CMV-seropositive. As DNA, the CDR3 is TGTGCCAGCAGCTTGAAGCTAGCGGGAGACACAGATACGCAGTATTTT. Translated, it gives CASSLKLAGDTDTQYF.